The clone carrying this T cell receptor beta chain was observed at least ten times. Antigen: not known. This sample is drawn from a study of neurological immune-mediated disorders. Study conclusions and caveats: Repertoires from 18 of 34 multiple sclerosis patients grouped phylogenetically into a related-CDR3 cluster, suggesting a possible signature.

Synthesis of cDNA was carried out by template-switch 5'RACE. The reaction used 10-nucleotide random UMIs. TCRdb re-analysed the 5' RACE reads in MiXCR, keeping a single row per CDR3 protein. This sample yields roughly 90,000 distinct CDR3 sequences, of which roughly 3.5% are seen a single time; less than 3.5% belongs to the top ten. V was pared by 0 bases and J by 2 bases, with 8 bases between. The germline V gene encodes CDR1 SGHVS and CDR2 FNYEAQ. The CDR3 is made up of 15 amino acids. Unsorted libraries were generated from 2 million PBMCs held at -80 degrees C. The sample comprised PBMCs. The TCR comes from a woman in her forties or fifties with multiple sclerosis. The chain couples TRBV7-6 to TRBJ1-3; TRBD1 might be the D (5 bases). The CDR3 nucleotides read TGTGCCAGCAGCTTAGCCCAGGGTGCTGGAAACACCATATATTTT. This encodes CASSLAQGAGNTIYF.